In this sample, the clone carrying this T cell receptor (beta chain) turned up a few times. Its antigen is not identified. These data originate in a study of vaccination and CD4 T cells after COVID-19. Background on the study: A median of 101 days (range 35 to 161) separated diagnosis from post-COVID sampling. Notes on the study in general: Spike mono-reactivity held for 304 of 307 vaccine-specific clones in convalescent patients.

The Oncomine TCR Beta short-read assay was applied to DNA of cultured CD4+ T cells. Each CDR3 protein gets one entry after TCRdb re-called the PCR reads with MiXCR. The repertoire consists of 12,000 or so distinct CDR3 sequences, with approximately 57% occurring once and the leading ten covering approximately 9.1%. The treatment is: approximately nine-day PBMC culture with coronavirus spike peptide pools or control peptides (ViraFEST assay). Fresh IL-2 medium replaced half the culture medium on days 3 and 7. The length of the CDR3 is 19 residues. Germline CDR1 reads SGHNT; CDR2 reads YYREEE (reference sequence). Losses at the gene ends were 4 bases for V and 0 bases for J; bases not matched to a gene: 14.

The sequencing sample was made of CD4+ T cells from blood, cultured in vitro. V is TRBV5-4 and J is TRBJ2-3; 10 bases fit TRBD2. The clonotype comes from a human donor who had recovered from COVID-19. The CDR3 region has the DNA TGTGCCAGCAGCAGACAGAGAACTAGCGGGGCCTATAGCACAGATACGCAGTATTTT. Translated, it gives CASSRQRTSGAYSTDTQYF.